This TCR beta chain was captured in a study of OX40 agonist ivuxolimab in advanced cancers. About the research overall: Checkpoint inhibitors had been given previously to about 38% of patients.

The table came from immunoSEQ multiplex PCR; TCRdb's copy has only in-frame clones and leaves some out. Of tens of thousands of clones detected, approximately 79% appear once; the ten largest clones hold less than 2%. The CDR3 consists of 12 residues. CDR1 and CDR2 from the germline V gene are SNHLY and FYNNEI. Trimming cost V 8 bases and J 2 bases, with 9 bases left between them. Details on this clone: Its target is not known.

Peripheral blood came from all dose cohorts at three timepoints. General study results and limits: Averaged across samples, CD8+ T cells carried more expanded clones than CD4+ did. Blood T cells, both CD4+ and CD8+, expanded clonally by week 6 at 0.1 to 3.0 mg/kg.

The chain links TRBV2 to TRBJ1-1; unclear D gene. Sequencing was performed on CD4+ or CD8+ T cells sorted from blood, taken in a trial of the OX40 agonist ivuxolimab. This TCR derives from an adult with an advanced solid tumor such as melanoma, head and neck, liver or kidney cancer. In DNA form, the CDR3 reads TGTGCCAGCGGCTCCAGAAACACTGAAGCTTTCTTT. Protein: CASGSRNTEAFF. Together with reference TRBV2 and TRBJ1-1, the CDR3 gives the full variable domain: EPEVTQTPSHQVTQMGQEVILRCVPISNHLYFYWYRQILGQKVEFLVSFYNNEISEKSEIFDDQFSVERPDGSNFTLKIRSTKLEDSAMYFCASGSRNTEAFFGQGTRLTVV.